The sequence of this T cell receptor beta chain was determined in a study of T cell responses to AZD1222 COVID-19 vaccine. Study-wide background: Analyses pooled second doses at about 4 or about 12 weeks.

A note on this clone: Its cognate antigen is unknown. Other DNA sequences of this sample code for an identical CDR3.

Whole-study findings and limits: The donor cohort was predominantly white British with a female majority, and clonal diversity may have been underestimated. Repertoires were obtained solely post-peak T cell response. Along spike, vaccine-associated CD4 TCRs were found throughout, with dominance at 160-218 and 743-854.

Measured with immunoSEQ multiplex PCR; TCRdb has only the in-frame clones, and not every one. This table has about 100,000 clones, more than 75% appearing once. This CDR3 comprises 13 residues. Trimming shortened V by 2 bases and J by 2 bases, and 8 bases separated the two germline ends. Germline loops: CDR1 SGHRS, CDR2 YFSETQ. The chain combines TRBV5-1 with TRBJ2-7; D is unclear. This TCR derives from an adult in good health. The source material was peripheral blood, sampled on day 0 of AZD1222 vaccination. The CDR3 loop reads CASSFDRAYEQYF. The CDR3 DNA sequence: TGCGCCAGCAGCTTCGACCGAGCCTACGAGCAGTACTTC.